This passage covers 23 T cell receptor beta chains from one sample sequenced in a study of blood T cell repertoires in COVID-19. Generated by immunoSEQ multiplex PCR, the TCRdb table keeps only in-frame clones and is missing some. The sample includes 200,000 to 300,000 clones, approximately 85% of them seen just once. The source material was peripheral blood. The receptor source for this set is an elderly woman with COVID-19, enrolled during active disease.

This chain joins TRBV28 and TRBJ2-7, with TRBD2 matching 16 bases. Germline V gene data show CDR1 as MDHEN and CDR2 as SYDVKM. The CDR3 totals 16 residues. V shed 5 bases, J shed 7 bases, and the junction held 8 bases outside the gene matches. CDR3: CASSPGTSGGAREQYV. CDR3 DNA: TGTGCCAGCAGTCCCGGGACTAGCGGGGGGGCCCGGGAGCAGTACGTC.

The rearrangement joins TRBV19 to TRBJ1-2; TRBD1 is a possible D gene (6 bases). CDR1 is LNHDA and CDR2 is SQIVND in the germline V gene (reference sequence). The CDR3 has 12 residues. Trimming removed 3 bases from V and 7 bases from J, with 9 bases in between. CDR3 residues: CASSIATGGYTF. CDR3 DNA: TGTGCCAGTAGTATTGCGACAGGTGGCTACACCTTC.

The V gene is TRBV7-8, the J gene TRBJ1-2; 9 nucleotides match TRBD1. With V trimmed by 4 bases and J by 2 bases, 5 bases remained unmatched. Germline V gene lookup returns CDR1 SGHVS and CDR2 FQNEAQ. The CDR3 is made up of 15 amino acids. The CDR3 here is CASSWGTGINYGYTF. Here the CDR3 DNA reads TGTGCCAGCAGCTGGGGGACAGGGATCAACTATGGCTACACCTTC.

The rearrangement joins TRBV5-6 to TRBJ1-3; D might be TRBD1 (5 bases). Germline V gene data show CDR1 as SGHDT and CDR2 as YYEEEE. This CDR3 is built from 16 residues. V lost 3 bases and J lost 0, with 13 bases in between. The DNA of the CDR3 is TGTGCCAGCAGCTGGGGTGTAGGGGCCTCTGGAAACACCATATATTTT. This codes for CASSWGVGASGNTIYF.

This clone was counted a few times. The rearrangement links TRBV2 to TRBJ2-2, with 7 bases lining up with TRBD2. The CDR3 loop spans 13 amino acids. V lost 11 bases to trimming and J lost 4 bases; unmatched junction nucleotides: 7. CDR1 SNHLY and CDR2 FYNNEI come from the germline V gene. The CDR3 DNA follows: TGTGCCTCCAACGGGAGGCCCACCGGGGAGCTGTTTTTT. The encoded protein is CASNGRPTGELFF.

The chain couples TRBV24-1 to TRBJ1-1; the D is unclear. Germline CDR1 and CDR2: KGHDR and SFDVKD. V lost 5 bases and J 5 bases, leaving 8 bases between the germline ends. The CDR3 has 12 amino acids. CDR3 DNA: TGTGCCACCAGTGGCTCGAGTACTGAAGCTTTCTTT. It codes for CATSGSSTEAFF.

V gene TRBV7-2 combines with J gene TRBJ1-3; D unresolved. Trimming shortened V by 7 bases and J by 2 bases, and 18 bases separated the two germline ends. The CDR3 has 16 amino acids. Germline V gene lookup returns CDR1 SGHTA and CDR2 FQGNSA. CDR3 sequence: CASTKAASGTGNTIYF. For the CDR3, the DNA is TGTGCCAGCACCAAGGCCGCTTCGGGAACTGGAAACACCATATATTTT.

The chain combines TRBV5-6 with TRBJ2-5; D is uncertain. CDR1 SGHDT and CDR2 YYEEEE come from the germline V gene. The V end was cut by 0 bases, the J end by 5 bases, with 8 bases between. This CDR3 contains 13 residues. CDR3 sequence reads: CASSLVSQETQYF. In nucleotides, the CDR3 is TGTGCCAGCAGCTTGGTTAGCCAGGAGACCCAGTACTTC.

The CDR3 coding sequence is TGCGCCAGCAGCCAAGGAAGCGGGGGCTCCTACGAGCAGTACTTC. This gives the protein CASSQGSGGSYEQYF. The V gene is TRBV4-1, the J gene TRBJ2-7; 8 bases are a match to TRBD2. Germline-derived CDR1 and CDR2 are MGHRA and YSYEKL. The length of the CDR3 is 15 residues. Trimming at V came to 1 base and at J to 0 bases, leaving 2 bases not matched to a gene.

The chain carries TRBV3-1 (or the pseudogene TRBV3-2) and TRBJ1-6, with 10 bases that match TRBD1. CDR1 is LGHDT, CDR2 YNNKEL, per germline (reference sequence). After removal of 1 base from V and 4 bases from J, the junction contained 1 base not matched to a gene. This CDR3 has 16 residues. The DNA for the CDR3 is TGTGCCAGCAGCCAAGGACAGGGGGCGTATAATTCACCCCTCCACTTT. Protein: CASSQGQGAYNSPLHF.

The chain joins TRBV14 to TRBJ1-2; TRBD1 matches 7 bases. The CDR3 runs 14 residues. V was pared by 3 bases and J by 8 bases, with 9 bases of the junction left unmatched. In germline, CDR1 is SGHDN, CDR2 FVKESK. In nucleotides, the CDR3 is TGTGCCAGCAGCCATATCCGGGACAGCGGAGGCTACACCTTC. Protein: CASSHIRDSGGYTF.

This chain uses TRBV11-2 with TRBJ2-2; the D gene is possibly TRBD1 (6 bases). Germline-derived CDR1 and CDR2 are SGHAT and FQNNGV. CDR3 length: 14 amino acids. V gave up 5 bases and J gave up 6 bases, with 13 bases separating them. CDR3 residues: CASSMGAGAGELFF. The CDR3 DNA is TGTGCCAGCAGCATGGGGGCTGGGGCCGGGGAGCTGTTTTTT. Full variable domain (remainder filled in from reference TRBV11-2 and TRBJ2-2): EAGVAQSPRYKIIEKRQSVAFWCNPISGHATLYWYQQILGQGPKLLIQFQNNGVVDDSQLPKDRFSAERLKGVDSTLKIQPAKLEDSAVYLCASSMGAGAGELFFGEGSRLTVL.

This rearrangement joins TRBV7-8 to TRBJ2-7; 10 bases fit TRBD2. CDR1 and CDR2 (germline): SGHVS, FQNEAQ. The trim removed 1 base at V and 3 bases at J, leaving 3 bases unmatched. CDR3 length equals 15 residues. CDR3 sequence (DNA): TGTGCCAGCAGCTTAGTAGCGGGGGGCAGCTACGAGCAGTACTTC. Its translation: CASSLVAGGSYEQYF.

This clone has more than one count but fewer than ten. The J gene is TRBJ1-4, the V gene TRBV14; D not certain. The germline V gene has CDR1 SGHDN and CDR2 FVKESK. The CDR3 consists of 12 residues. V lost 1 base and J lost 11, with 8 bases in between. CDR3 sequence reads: CASSQGWEKLFF. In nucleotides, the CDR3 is TGTGCCAGCAGCCAAGGATGGGAGAAACTGTTTTTT.

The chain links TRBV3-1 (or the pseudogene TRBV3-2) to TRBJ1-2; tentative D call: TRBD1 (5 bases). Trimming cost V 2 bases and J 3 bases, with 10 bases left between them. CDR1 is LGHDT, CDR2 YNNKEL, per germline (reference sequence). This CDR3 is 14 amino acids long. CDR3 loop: CASSQMGLDYGYTF. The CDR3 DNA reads TGTGCCAGCAGCCAAATGGGGCTAGACTATGGCTACACCTTC.

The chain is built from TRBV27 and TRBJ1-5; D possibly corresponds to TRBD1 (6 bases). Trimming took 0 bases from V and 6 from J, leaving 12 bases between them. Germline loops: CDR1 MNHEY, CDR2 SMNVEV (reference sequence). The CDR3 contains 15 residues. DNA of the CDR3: TGTGCCAGCAGTTTATCCGGGGGGCGAGGTCAGCCCCAGCATTTT. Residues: CASSLSGGRGQPQHF.

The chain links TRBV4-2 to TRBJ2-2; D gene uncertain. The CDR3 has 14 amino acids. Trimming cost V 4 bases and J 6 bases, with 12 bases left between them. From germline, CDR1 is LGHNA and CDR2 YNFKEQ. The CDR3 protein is CASSPAGLSGELFF. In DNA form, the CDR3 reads TGTGCCAGCAGCCCGGCAGGTCTGTCCGGGGAGCTGTTTTTT.

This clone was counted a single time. This CDR3 is CATSRDTSPGNTIYF. The CDR3 DNA is TGTGCCACCAGCAGAGATACATCACCTGGAAACACCATATATTTT. The V gene is TRBV15, the J gene TRBJ1-3, with D unresolved. Deletions cut 0 bases from V and 2 bases from J, with 8 bases between. The germline gives CDR1 LNHNV, CDR2 YYDKDF (reference sequence). The CDR3 length is 15 residues.

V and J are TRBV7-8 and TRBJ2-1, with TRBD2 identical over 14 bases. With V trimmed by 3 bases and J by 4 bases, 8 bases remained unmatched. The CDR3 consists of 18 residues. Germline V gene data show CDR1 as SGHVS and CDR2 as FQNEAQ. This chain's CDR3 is CASSLRGTSGGPYNEQFF. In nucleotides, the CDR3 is TGTGCCAGCAGCTTGAGGGGGACTAGCGGGGGACCATACAATGAGCAGTTCTTC.

The CDR3 sequence is CASSGGQGLGYTF. The CDR3 nucleotides read TGCGCCAGCAGCGGGGGACAGGGGCTTGGCTACACCTTC. The chain has TRBV5-1 and TRBJ1-2; 10 bases agree with TRBD1. Germline V lookup: CDR1 SGHRS, CDR2 YFSETQ. The CDR3 length is 13 residues. Trimming cost V 4 bases and J 7 bases; bases outside gene matches: 4.

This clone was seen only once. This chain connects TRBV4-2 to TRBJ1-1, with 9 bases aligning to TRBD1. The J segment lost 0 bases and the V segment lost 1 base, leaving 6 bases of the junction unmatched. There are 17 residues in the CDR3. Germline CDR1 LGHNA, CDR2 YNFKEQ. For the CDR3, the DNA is TGTGCCAGCAGCCAAGTGGGACAGGGTACCGTGAACACTGAAGCTTTCTTT. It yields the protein CASSQVGQGTVNTEAFF.

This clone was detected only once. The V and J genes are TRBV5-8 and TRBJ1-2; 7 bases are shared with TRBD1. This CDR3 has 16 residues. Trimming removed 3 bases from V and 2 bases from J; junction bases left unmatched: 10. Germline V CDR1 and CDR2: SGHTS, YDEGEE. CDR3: CASSSAGQLLNYGYTF. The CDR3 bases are TGTGCCAGCAGCTCCGCGGGACAGCTCCTAAACTATGGCTACACCTTC. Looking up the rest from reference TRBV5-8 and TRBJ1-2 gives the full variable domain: EAGVTQSPTHLIKTRGQQATLRCSPISGHTSVYWYQQALGLGLQFLLWYDEGEERNRGNFPPRFSGRQFPNYSSELNVNALELEDSALYLCASSSAGQLLNYGYTFGSGTRLTVV.

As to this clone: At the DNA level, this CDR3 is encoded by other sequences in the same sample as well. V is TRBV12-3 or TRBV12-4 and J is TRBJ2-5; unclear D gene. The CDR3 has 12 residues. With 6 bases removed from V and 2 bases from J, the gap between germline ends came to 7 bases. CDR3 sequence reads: CASRRQQETQYF. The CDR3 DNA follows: TGTGCCAGCAGGCGGCAGCAAGAGACCCAGTACTTC.